This T cell receptor beta chain was identified in a study of shared clonotypes between healthy human individuals. This CDR3 contains 14 residues. The germline V gene has CDR1 SNHLY and CDR2 FYNNEI. Trimming took 6 bases from V and 3 from J; bases not matched to a gene: 6. Some clones are missing from TCRdb's copy, which holds only in-frame ones; the method was immunoSEQ multiplex PCR. In the table there are approximately 2.5 million clones, approximately 93% of which are singletons. This chain joins TRBV2 and TRBJ2-7, with 9 positions matching TRBD1. Sequenced input: naive CD4+ T cells from PBMCs. Described subset: CD45RA+ positively selected. This TCR came from a young man in good health. Some clones in this sample may be carry-over from other donors' samples. The CDR3 here is CASSEQGANYEQYF. DNA of the CDR3: TGTGCCAGCAGCGAACAGGGGGCGAACTACGAGCAGTACTTC. Drawing the rest from reference TRBV2 and TRBJ2-7, the complete variable domain is EPEVTQTPSHQVTQMGQEVILRCVPISNHLYFYWYRQILGQKVEFLVSFYNNEISEKSEIFDDQFSVERPDGSNFTLKIRSTKLEDSAMYFCASSEQGANYEQYFGPGTRLTVT.